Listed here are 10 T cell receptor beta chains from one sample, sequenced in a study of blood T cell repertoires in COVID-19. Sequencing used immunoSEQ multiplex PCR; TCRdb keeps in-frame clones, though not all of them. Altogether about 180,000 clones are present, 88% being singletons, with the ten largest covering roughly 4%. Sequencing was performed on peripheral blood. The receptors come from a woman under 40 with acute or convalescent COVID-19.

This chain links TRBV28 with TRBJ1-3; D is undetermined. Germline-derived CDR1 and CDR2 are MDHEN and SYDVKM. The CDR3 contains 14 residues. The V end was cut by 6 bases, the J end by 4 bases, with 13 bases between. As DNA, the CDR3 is TGTGCCAGCAGCCCGAGGAAGACCGGAAACACCATATATTTT. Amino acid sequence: CASSPRKTGNTIYF.

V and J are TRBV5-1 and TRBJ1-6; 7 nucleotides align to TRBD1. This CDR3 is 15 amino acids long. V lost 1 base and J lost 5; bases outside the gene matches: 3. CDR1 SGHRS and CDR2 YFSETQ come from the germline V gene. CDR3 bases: TGCGCCAGCAGCTTGCAGGACAGGCATAATTCACCCCTCCACTTT. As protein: CASSLQDRHNSPLHF.

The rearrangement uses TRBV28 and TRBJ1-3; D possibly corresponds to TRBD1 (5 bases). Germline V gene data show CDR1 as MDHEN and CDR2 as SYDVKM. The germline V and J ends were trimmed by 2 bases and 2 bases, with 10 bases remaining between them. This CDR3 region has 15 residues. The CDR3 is CASSLLGQPGNTIYF. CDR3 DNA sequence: TGTGCCAGCAGTTTACTAGGACAACCTGGAAACACCATATATTTT.

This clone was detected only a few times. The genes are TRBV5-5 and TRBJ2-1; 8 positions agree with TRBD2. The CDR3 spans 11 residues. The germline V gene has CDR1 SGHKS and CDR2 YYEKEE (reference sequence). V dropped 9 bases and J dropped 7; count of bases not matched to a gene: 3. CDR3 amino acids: CATLAGNEQFF. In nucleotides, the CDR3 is TGTGCCACCTTAGCGGGAAATGAGCAGTTCTTC.

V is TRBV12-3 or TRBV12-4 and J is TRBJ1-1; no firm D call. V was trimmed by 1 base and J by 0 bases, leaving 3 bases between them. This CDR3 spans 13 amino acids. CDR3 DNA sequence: TGTGCCAGCAGTTTAGGTATGAACACTGAAGCTTTCTTT. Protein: CASSLGMNTEAFF.

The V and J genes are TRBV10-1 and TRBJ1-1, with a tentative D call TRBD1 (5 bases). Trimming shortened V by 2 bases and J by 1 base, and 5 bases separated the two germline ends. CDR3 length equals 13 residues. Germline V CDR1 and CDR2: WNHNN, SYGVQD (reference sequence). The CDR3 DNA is TGCGCCAGCAGTGAGGGGGCGAACACTGAAGCTTTCTTT. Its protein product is CASSEGANTEAFF.

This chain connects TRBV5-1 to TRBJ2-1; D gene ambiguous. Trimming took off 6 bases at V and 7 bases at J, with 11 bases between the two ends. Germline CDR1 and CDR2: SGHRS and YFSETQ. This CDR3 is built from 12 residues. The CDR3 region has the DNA TGCGCCAGCAAACTACTACCGAATGAGCAGTTCTTC. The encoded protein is CASKLLPNEQFF.

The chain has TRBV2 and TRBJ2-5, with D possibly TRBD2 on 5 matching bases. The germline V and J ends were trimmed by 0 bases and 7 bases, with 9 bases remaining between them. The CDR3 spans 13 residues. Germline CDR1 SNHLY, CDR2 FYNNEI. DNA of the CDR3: TGTGCCAGCAGTGAAGCGGCCGAGGGGACCCAGTACTTC. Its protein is CASSEAAEGTQYF.

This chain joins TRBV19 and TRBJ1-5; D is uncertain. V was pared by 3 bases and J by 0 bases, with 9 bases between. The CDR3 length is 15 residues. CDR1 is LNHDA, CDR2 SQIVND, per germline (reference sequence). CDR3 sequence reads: CASSIMAYSNQPQHF. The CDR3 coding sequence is TGTGCCAGTAGTATCATGGCATATAGCAATCAGCCCCAGCATTTT.

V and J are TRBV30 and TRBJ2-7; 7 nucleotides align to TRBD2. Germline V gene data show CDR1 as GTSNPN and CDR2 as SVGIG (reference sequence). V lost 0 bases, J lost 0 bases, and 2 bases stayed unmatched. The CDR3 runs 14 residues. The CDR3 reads CAWSVIAGSYEQYF. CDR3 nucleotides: TGTGCCTGGAGTGTCATAGCGGGCTCCTACGAGCAGTACTTC.